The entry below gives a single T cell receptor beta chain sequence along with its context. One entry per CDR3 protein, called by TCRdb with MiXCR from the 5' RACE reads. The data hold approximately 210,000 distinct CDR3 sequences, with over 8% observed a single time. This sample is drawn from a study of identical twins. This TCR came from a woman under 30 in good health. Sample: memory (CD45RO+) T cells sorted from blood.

The CDR3 sequence: CSAYRGGGTEAFF. The CDR3 region has the DNA TGCAGTGCGTACAGGGGTGGGGGAACTGAAGCTTTCTTT. The V call is TRBV20-1, the J call TRBJ1-1, with 7 bases fitting TRBD1. The CDR3 has 13 amino acids. Germline assignment: CDR1 DFQATT and CDR2 SNEGSKA (reference sequence). V lost 6 bases, J lost 5 bases, and 9 bases stayed unmatched.